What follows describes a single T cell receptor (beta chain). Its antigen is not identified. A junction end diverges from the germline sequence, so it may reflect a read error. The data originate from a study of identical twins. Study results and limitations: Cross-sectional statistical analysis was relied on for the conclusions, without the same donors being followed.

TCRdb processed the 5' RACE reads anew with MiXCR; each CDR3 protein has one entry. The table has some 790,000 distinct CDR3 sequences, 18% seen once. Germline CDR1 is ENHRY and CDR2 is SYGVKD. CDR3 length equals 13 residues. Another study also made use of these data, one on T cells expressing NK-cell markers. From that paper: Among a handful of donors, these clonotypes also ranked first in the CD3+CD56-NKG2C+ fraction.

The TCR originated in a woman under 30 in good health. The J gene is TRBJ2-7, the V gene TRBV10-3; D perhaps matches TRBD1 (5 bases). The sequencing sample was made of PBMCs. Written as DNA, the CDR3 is TGTGCCATCGGTGAGCAGGGTAACCGGGAGCAGTACTTC. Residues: CAIGEQGNREQYF.